The 6 T cell receptor beta chains given below trace back to one sample, sequenced in a study of CD8 T cells in ankylosing spondylitis. TCRdb reprocessed the 5' RACE reads via MiXCR and lists one record per CDR3 protein. The sample carries 220,000 or so distinct CDR3 sequences, about 10% recorded once. Input material: blood, either unsorted or a sorted T cell fraction (not recorded which). The receptors here all came from a male donor with ankylosing spondylitis or in good health (not recorded which).

This clonotype has at least ten counts. This chain links TRBV3-1 with TRBJ2-7; D not certain. CDR1 and CDR2 (germline): LGHDT, YNNKEL (reference sequence). The CDR3 sequence is 13 residues long. The ends were cut back, 6 bases at V and 2 bases at J, with 11 bases in the middle. The CDR3 reads CASSPRVPYEQYF. For the CDR3, the DNA is TGTGCCAGCAGTCCAAGGGTCCCCTACGAGCAGTACTTC.

The chain's CDR3 is CATSRAGTGDEKLFF. CDR3 in DNA: TGTGCCACCAGCAGAGCCGGGACAGGGGACGAAAAACTGTTTTTT. The chain employs TRBV15 and TRBJ1-4, with 10 bases identical to TRBD1. This CDR3 comprises 15 residues. The V and J ends lost 1 base and 8 bases, in that order; junction bases with no gene match: 4. From germline, CDR1 is LNHNV and CDR2 YYDKDF (reference sequence).

This clonotype was counted at least ten times. The J gene is TRBJ1-2, the V gene TRBV5-5; D gene ambiguous. Germline CDR1 is SGHKS and CDR2 is YYEKEE (reference sequence). CDR3 length: 13 amino acids. Trimming removed 4 bases from V and 4 bases from J, with 11 bases in between. CDR3 amino acids: CASSPSGSYGYTF. For the CDR3, the DNA is TGTGCCAGCAGCCCCTCCGGCAGCTATGGCTACACCTTC.

With regard to this clonotype: A much bigger clone sits one base away, suggesting this may be a read error. The chain uses TRBV3-1 and TRBJ1-5; D possibly corresponds to TRBD1 (5 bases). Germline lookup yields CDR1 LGHDT and CDR2 YNNKEL (reference sequence). The length of the CDR3 is 17 residues. The chain's CDR3 is CASSQEPGFYSSQPQHF. The DNA of the CDR3 is TGTGCCAGCAGCCAAGAACCAGGGTTTTATAGCAGTCAGCCCCAGCATTTT.

A single count supports this clonotype. The V and J genes are TRBV5-1 and TRBJ2-3; D is tentatively TRBD1 or TRBD2 (6 bases each). The ends were cut back, 4 bases at V and 5 bases at J, with 17 bases in the middle. The CDR3 is 15 amino acids. Germline V gene sequence: CDR1 SGHRS, CDR2 YFSETQ. The CDR3 DNA is TGCGCCAGCAGCCCCCGAGGGGGGTCGAGAGATACGCAGTATTTT. Its protein is CASSPRGGSRDTQYF.

V gene TRBV20-1 combines with J gene TRBJ2-2; a possible D gene is TRBD1 (5 bases). The germline gives CDR1 DFQATT, CDR2 SNEGSKA (reference sequence). CDR3 size: 16 residues. V was pared by 6 bases and J by 1 base, with 18 bases between. Written as DNA, the CDR3 is TGCAGTGCCAAAAACCGAGGAACAGGGAACACCGGGGAGCTGTTTTTT. Its translation: CSAKNRGTGNTGELFF.